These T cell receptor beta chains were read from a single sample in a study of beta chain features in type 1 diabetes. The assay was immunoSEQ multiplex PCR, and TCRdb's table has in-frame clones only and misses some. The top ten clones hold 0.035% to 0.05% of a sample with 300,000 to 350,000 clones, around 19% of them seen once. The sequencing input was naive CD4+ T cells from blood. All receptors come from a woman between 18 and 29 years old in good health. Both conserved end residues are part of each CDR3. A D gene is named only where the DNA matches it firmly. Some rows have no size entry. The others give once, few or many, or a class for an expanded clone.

CASRRDSGSKNIQYF	TGTGCCAGTAGAAGGGACAGCGGGTCCAAAAACATTCAGTACTTC	-	TRBJ2-4	-	TRBV19
CASSVGKGARHEQYF	TGTGCCAGCAGCGTAGGAAAGGGGGCGAGACACGAGCAGTACTTC	-	TRBJ2-7	TRBD1	TRBV9
CASSLDSTESGYTF	TGCGCCAGCAGCTTGGACTCGACAGAGTCGGGCTACACCTTC	-	TRBJ1-2	-	TRBV5-1
CAWSRKRDLKDTQYF	TGTGCCTGGAGCCGAAAGCGGGATTTAAAAGATACGCAGTATTTT	-	TRBJ2-3	TRBD2	TRBV30
CASSAGDFSNQPQHF	TGTGCCAGCAGCGCCGGGGACTTTAGCAATCAGCCCCAGCATTTT	-	TRBJ1-5	-	TRBV2
CASAFGSPETQYF	TGCGCCAGCGCGTTCGGTAGTCCGGAGACCCAGTACTTC	-	TRBJ2-5	-	TRBV5-1
CASSVVAGETGELFF	TGTGCCAGCAGTGTAGTAGCGGGAGAAACCGGGGAGCTGTTTTTT	-	TRBJ2-2	TRBD2	TRBV2
CASSPIGQGPGNTIYF	TGTGCCAGCTCACCTATCGGACAGGGACCTGGAAACACCATATATTTT	-	TRBJ1-3	TRBD1	TRBV18
CASRTYGYGYTF	TGTGCCAGCAGGACTTACGGCTATGGCTACACCTTC	few	TRBJ1-2	-	TRBV11-2
CSVLGLAGYEQYF	TGCAGCGTCCTAGGACTAGCGGGCTACGAGCAGTACTTC	-	TRBJ2-7	TRBD2	TRBV29-1
CAISGRENTEAFF	TGTGCCATCAGTGGCAGGGAGAACACTGAAGCTTTCTTT	few	TRBJ1-1	-	TRBV10-3
CASSVGLAGDYEQYF	TGTGCCAGCAGCGTAGGACTAGCGGGGGACTACGAGCAGTACTTC	few	TRBJ2-7	TRBD2	TRBV9
CAWSVTGVNTGELFF	TGTGCCTGGAGTGTGACCGGGGTAAACACCGGGGAGCTGTTTTTT	-	TRBJ2-2	-	TRBV30
CASGWGRFTGYTF	TGTGCCAGTGGATGGGGGAGGTTCACCGGCTACACCTTC	few	TRBJ1-2	-	TRBV19
CASQWGPAGGNNEQFF	TGTGCCAGCCAGTGGGGGCCAGCGGGGGGAAACAATGAGCAGTTCTTC	-	TRBJ2-1	TRBD2	TRBV7-2
CASSLAGGTHQETQYF	TGCGCCAGCAGCTTGGCCGGTGGGACACACCAAGAGACCCAGTACTTC	-	TRBJ2-5	-	TRBV5-1
CASSIDRRNEKLFF	TGTGCCAGTAGTATTGATAGGAGGAATGAAAAACTGTTTTTT	few	TRBJ1-4	-	TRBV19
CASSPTLGTGANVLTF	TGCGCCAGCAGCCCCACCCTCGGGACTGGGGCCAACGTCCTGACTTTC	-	TRBJ2-6	-	TRBV4-1
CASSLSGAKQETQYF	TGCGCCAGCAGCTTGTCAGGGGCCAAACAAGAGACCCAGTACTTC	-	TRBJ2-5	-	TRBV5-1
CASSPGENTEAFF	TGTGCCAGCTCACCAGGAGAGAACACTGAAGCTTTCTTT	-	TRBJ1-1	-	TRBV18
CASSLGFQTGTVETQYF	TGTGCCAGCAGCTTAGGATTCCAGACAGGGACGGTAGAGACCCAGTACTTC	few	TRBJ2-5	TRBD1	TRBV7-2
CAWSVGQGEGETQYF	TGTGCCTGGAGTGTAGGTCAGGGTGAAGGGGAGACCCAGTACTTC	-	TRBJ2-5	-	TRBV30
CAWSGGTVYGYTF	TGTGCCTGGAGCGGAGGGACAGTCTATGGCTACACCTTC	few	TRBJ1-2	TRBD1	TRBV30
CATSGGSTDTQYF	TGTGCCACTTCCGGAGGCAGCACAGATACGCAGTATTTT	-	TRBJ2-3	-	TRBV27
CASSPLMRQDTQYF	TGTGCCAGCTCACCCCTCATGAGACAGGATACGCAGTATTTT	-	TRBJ2-3	-	TRBV18
CASSEAGAALSYEQYF	TGCGCCAGCAGCGAGGCAGGGGCAGCACTTTCCTACGAGCAGTACTTC	few	TRBJ2-7	-	TRBV5-1
CASSRDSSSYEQYF	TGTGCCAGCAGCCGCGATAGCAGCTCCTACGAGCAGTACTTC	few	TRBJ2-7	-	TRBV7-2
CASSPWTSIYNEQFF	TGTGCCAGCAGCCCGTGGACTAGCATCTACAATGAGCAGTTCTTC	few	TRBJ2-1	TRBD2	TRBV9
CSVCGPATEAFF	TGCAGCGTTTGTGGGCCCGCGACTGAAGCTTTCTTT	few	TRBJ1-1	-	TRBV29-1
CASSRREGYEQYF	TGTGCCAGCAGCAGGAGGGAAGGTTACGAGCAGTACTTC	few	TRBJ2-7	-	TRBV7-2
CASSLRGGAFF	TGTGCCAGCAGTTTGCGGGGGGGAGCTTTCTTT	-	TRBJ1-1	-	TRBV27
CASSLGQMNTEAFF	TGCGCCAGCAGCCTGGGACAGATGAACACTGAAGCTTTCTTT	few	TRBJ1-1	TRBD1	TRBV5-1
CASSLEAGGYNEQFF	TGCGCCAGCAGCTTGGAAGCGGGAGGATACAATGAGCAGTTCTTC	few	TRBJ2-1	TRBD2	TRBV5-1
CASSFGTSGSQHEQYF	TGTGCCAGCAGCTTTGGGACTAGCGGGAGTCAACACGAGCAGTACTTC	-	TRBJ2-7	TRBD2	TRBV9
CASSVGQVQETQYF	TGCGCCAGCAGCGTTGGACAGGTCCAAGAGACCCAGTACTTC	-	TRBJ2-5	TRBD1	TRBV5-1
CASRTGQETQYF	TGTGCCAGCAGGACAGGGCAAGAGACCCAGTACTTC	-	TRBJ2-5	TRBD1	TRBV2
CSVEEGLFYGYTF	TGCAGCGTTGAAGAGGGACTATTTTATGGCTACACCTTC	-	TRBJ1-2	-	TRBV29-1
CSAARTGASTDTQYF	TGCAGCGCTGCCCGGACAGGCGCAAGCACAGATACGCAGTATTTT	-	TRBJ2-3	TRBD1	TRBV29-1
CAWRAARTGKPNTEAFF	TGTGCCTGGAGGGCGGCACGGACAGGGAAACCAAACACTGAAGCTTTCTTT	few	TRBJ1-1	TRBD1	TRBV30
CASSYRDREYEQYF	TGTGCCAGCAGCTACCGGGACAGGGAATACGAGCAGTACTTC	few	TRBJ2-7	TRBD1	TRBV5-4
CASSPSGISYEQYF	TGTGCCAGCAGCCCTAGCGGGATCTCCTACGAGCAGTACTTC	-	TRBJ2-7	TRBD2	TRBV6-1
CASSIRRSSLSNQPQHF	TGTGCCAGTAGTATTCGGCGGTCTTCCCTTAGCAATCAGCCCCAGCATTTT	-	TRBJ1-5	-	TRBV19
CASSQGEETQYF	TGTGCCAGCTCCCAGGGGGAGGAGACCCAGTACTTC	-	TRBJ2-5	TRBD1	TRBV5-4
CASSEVRGGNYSPLHF	TGTGCCAGCAGTGAAGTGAGAGGGGGCAACTATTCACCCCTCCACTTT	few	TRBJ1-6	TRBD1	TRBV6-1
CASSRLPGADTQYF	TGTGCCAGCAGTCGACTCCCCGGAGCAGATACGCAGTATTTT	few	TRBJ2-3	-	TRBV5-6
CASRTRSGAFGMNTEAFF	TGTGCCAGTAGGACCCGATCAGGGGCCTTCGGGATGAACACTGAAGCTTTCTTT	-	TRBJ1-1	-	TRBV19
CSVERQVNEQFF	TGCAGCGTTGAACGACAGGTCAATGAGCAGTTCTTC	few	TRBJ2-1	-	TRBV29-1
CASSVAGGTAQETQYF	TGTGCCAGCAGCGTAGCGGGAGGGACGGCTCAAGAGACCCAGTACTTC	-	TRBJ2-5	TRBD2	TRBV9
CAWSVSGSGQYF	TGTGCCTGGAGTGTAAGCGGGAGCGGGCAGTATTTT	-	TRBJ2-3	TRBD2	TRBV30
CAVGTTDHNQPQHF	TGTGCCGTAGGGACAACGGACCACAATCAGCCCCAGCATTTT	few	TRBJ1-5	-	TRBV30
CASRGQLGTEAFF	TGTGCCAGCAGGGGACAGTTAGGTACTGAAGCTTTCTTT	-	TRBJ1-1	TRBD1	TRBV2
CAWRLAGTTNEKLFF	TGTGCCTGGAGACTAGCCGGGACAACTAATGAAAAACTGTTTTTT	few	TRBJ1-4	-	TRBV30
CASSQDGLAGSGWYF	TGCGCCAGCAGCCAAGATGGGCTAGCGGGATCGGGGTGGTACTTC	-	TRBJ2-4	TRBD2	TRBV4-1
CAISGTSGTDTQYF	TGTGCCATCAGTGGCACTAGCGGGACAGATACGCAGTATTTT	-	TRBJ2-3	TRBD2	TRBV10-3
CASSPGQDTEAFF	TGTGCCAGCTCACCGGGACAGGACACTGAAGCTTTCTTT	-	TRBJ1-1	TRBD1	TRBV18
CASRFEYEQYF	TGCGCCAGCAGATTTGAGTACGAGCAGTACTTC	few	TRBJ2-7	-	TRBV5-1
CASSSSEYQETQYF	TGTGCCAGCAGCTCAAGCGAGTACCAAGAGACCCAGTACTTC	few	TRBJ2-5	-	TRBV7-9
CASRPGLAGENEQFF	TGTGCCAGCAGGCCGGGACTAGCGGGAGAAAATGAGCAGTTCTTC	-	TRBJ2-1	TRBD2	TRBV7-6
CAWSFPTPERTF	TGTGCCTGGAGTTTCCCTACACCGGAGCGCACCTTC	few	TRBJ1-2	-	TRBV30
CASSHHYGTDTQYF	TGTGCCAGCAGCCACCACTATGGCACAGATACGCAGTATTTT	-	TRBJ2-3	-	TRBV7-9